One and the same sample provided the 24 T cell receptor beta chains below, sequenced in a study of cytomegalovirus exposure and HLA in healthy donors. Here immunoSEQ multiplex PCR was the method, and the copy in TCRdb shows in-frame clones only, minus some. The sample lists about 170,000 clones, approximately 87% occurring once. The sample consisted of PBMCs. The origin of the receptors is a woman aged 25 to 39 in good health and CMV-seronegative.

The V gene is TRBV11-2, the J gene TRBJ1-6; a weak D match, TRBD1 (5 bases). The CDR3 loop spans 15 amino acids. Looked up from germline, CDR1 is SGHAT and CDR2 is FQNNGV. Trimming removed 6 bases from V and 6 bases from J, with 15 bases in between. The DNA for the CDR3 is TGTGCCAGCAGTTACTCAGGGACTAGTAATTCACCCCTCCACTTT. Amino acid sequence: CASSYSGTSNSPLHF.

The chain joins TRBV25-1 to TRBJ1-2; TRBD1 matches 8 bases. Germline V CDR1 and CDR2: MGHDK, SYGVNS. CDR3 length: 15 residues. V shed 3 bases, J shed 4 bases, and the junction held 7 bases outside the gene matches. For the CDR3, the DNA is TGTGCCAGCAGTGATTACACAACAGGGGGCTATGGCTACACCTTC. Translating it yields CASSDYTTGGYGYTF.

The gene calls are TRBV27 and TRBJ2-7; 15 positions match TRBD2. The V gene's germline CDR1 is MNHEY and CDR2 SMNVEV (reference sequence). The CDR3 runs to 16 residues. The J segment lost 5 bases and the V segment lost 5 bases, leaving 7 bases of the junction unmatched. The CDR3 here is CASSRTSGGAIHEQYF. CDR3 nucleotides: TGTGCCAGCAGTAGGACTAGCGGGGGGGCTATCCACGAGCAGTACTTC.

The chain uses TRBV5-6 and TRBJ2-3, with 9 bases matching TRBD2. CDR3 length equals 16 residues. Germline CDR1 SGHDT, CDR2 YYEEEE. Germline trimming cut 0 bases from V and 6 bases from J; bases unmatched to any gene: 8. CDR3 loop: CASSLVLAGSSDTQYF. CDR3 coding DNA: TGTGCCAGCAGCTTGGTACTAGCGGGTTCATCCGATACGCAGTATTTT.

The chain has TRBV11-3 and TRBJ2-2, with D unresolved. The germline V gene encodes CDR1 SGHNT and CDR2 YENEEA. The CDR3 has 14 residues. V shed 1 base and J shed 2 bases, with 5 bases lying between them. The CDR3 coding sequence is TGTGCCAGCAGCTTAGGAGGAAACACCGGGGAGCTGTTTTTT. It yields the protein CASSLGGNTGELFF.

This clone has a single count. V is TRBV14 and J is TRBJ2-2, with TRBD2 identical over 9 bases. V shed 3 bases and J 3 bases; nucleotides not matched to a gene: 2. This CDR3 has 15 residues. Germline CDR1 reads SGHDN; CDR2 reads FVKESK. CDR3 in DNA: TGTGCCAGCAGCCAGACTAGCGGATACACCGGGGAGCTGTTTTTT. As protein: CASSQTSGYTGELFF. The full variable domain, rest sourced from reference TRBV14 and TRBJ2-2, is EAGVTQFPSHSVIEKGQTVTLRCDPISGHDNLYWYRRVMGKEIKFLLHFVKESKQDESGMPNNRFLAERTGGTYSTLKVQPAELEDSGVYFCASSQTSGYTGELFFGEGSRLTVL.

V and J are TRBV2 and TRBJ2-5; the D gene is possibly TRBD1 (5 bases). Trimming pared 4 bases from V and 4 bases from J, leaving 16 bases between. CDR3 length: 15 amino acids. CDR1 SNHLY and CDR2 FYNNEI come from the germline V gene. CDR3 in amino acids: CASSGREGMGETQYF. The DNA of the CDR3 is TGTGCCAGCAGTGGCAGGGAAGGGATGGGAGAGACCCAGTACTTC.

The J gene is TRBJ2-1, the V gene TRBV18, with 11 bases identical to TRBD2. CDR1 is KGHSH, CDR2 LQKENI, per germline. The CDR3 has 16 amino acids. V was pared by 1 base and J by 8 bases, with 7 bases of the junction left unmatched. The CDR3 reads CASSPQPGLAADEQFF. DNA of the CDR3: TGTGCCAGCTCACCACAACCGGGACTAGCGGCGGATGAGCAGTTCTTC.

This chain joins TRBV9 and TRBJ2-1, with a tentative D call TRBD2 (7 bases). The CDR3 runs to 13 residues. Trimming pared 8 bases from V and 6 bases from J, leaving 15 bases between. Germline assignment: CDR1 SGDLS and CDR2 YYNGEE. CDR3 amino acids: CASGGASFNEQFF. In DNA, the CDR3 is TGTGCCAGTGGGGGGGCCAGTTTCAATGAGCAGTTCTTC.

This chain links TRBV7-9 with TRBJ1-2; D is uncertain. Per the germline V gene, CDR1 is SEHNR and CDR2 is FQNEAQ (reference sequence). V was clipped by 3 bases and J by 2 bases, with 13 bases between them. The length of the CDR3 is 15 residues. The CDR3 spells CASSLAGVKNYGYTF. Written as DNA, the CDR3 is TGTGCCAGCAGCTTGGCCGGGGTGAAAAACTATGGCTACACCTTC.

As DNA, the CDR3 is TGCAGCGTTGATGGGGGACTAGGGGGGGAGACCCAGTACTTC. It specifies CSVDGGLGGETQYF. The rearrangement joins TRBV29-1 to TRBJ2-5; 8 nucleotides agree with TRBD2. V trimming: 3 bases; J trimming: 5 bases; junction bases outside the gene matches: 8. The CDR3 contains 14 residues. In germline, CDR1 is SQVTM, CDR2 ANQGSEA.

This rearrangement joins TRBV4-1 to TRBJ1-1, with D hard to call. The CDR3 runs 12 residues. V was pared by 2 bases and J by 6 bases, with 7 bases between. Per the germline V gene, CDR1 is MGHRA and CDR2 is YSYEKL. The CDR3 spells CASSQQFSEAFF. CDR3 DNA: TGCGCCAGCAGCCAACAGTTCTCTGAAGCTTTCTTT.

This chain uses TRBV5-1 with TRBJ2-7; D call uncertain. The CDR3 sequence is 15 residues long. Germline CDR1 SGHRS, CDR2 YFSETQ. With 1 base removed from V and 6 bases from J, the gap between germline ends came to 17 bases. CDR3 in amino acids: CASSLYSSSGSEQYF. The CDR3 DNA is TGCGCCAGCAGCTTGTATTCGAGTTCAGGCAGCGAGCAGTACTTC.

The rearrangement joins TRBV5-6 to TRBJ2-3; TRBD1 aligns across 9 bases. Germline CDR1 is SGHDT and CDR2 is YYEEEE. Trimming removed 5 bases from V and 4 bases from J; junction bases left unmatched: 14. The CDR3 loop spans 17 amino acids. In DNA form, the CDR3 reads TGTGCCAGCAGTTCACTTCTAGGGACAGGGATGGCAGATACGCAGTATTTT. Translating gives CASSSLLGTGMADTQYF.

The genes are TRBV27 and TRBJ2-1, with TRBD2 matching over 11 bases. The germline CDR1 and CDR2 sequences are MNHEY and SMNVEV (reference sequence). The CDR3 is made up of 23 amino acids. The V and J ends lost 0 bases and 4 bases, in that order; junction bases with no gene match: 23. The CDR3 loop reads CASSLSSPPKSSGGQNSYNEQFF. CDR3 coding DNA: TGTGCCAGCAGTTTATCATCCCCCCCAAAGTCTAGCGGGGGGCAAAACAGTTACAATGAGCAGTTCTTC.

V usage is TRBV4-3 and J usage is TRBJ1-2, with D unclear. CDR3 length: 16 residues. Trimming left V 0 bases short and J 4 bases short, with 15 bases between. Germline values: CDR1 LGHNA, CDR2 YSLEER. CDR3 protein: CASSQDNEAFVYGYTF. The CDR3 DNA follows: TGCGCCAGCAGCCAAGATAATGAGGCATTTGTCTATGGCTACACCTTC.

The V and J genes are TRBV7-2 and TRBJ2-7, with a possible D match to TRBD1 (7 bases). This CDR3 is built from 15 residues. Trimming left V 3 bases short and J 4 bases short, with 16 bases between. Germline CDR1 reads SGHTA; CDR2 reads FQGNSA. As DNA, the CDR3 is TGTGCCAGCAGCTTGGGAGGAGAGGGGGCTTACGAGCAGTACTTC. Protein product: CASSLGGEGAYEQYF. Supplemented by reference TRBV7-2 and TRBJ2-7, the full variable domain reads GAGVSQSPSNKVTEKGKDVELRCDPISGHTALYWYRQSLGQGLEFLIYFQGNSAPDKSGLPSDRFSAERTGGSVSTLTIQRTQQEDSAVYLCASSLGGEGAYEQYFGPGTRLTVT.

The gene calls are TRBV5-1 and TRBJ1-4; 11 bases agree with TRBD1. The CDR3 has 17 residues. CDR1 SGHRS and CDR2 YFSETQ come from the germline V gene. The ends lost 0 bases at V and 5 bases at J; junction bases unmatched: 6. The DNA for the CDR3 is TGCGCCAGCAGCTTGGAAGCCCGGGACAGGGGGAATGAAAAACTGTTTTTT. It translates to CASSLEARDRGNEKLFF.

The V and J genes are TRBV27 and TRBJ2-3; D gene ambiguous. The CDR3 consists of 14 residues. The V and J ends lost 5 bases and 2 bases respectively, with 11 bases between them. The germline V gene encodes CDR1 MNHEY and CDR2 SMNVEV (reference sequence). The CDR3 region is CASSTTKATDTQYF. Written as DNA, the CDR3 is TGTGCCAGCAGTACTACCAAGGCCACAGATACGCAGTATTTT.

The gene calls are TRBV5-5 and TRBJ2-1; tentative D call: TRBD1 (6 bases). The CDR3 is 17 amino acids. V was cut by 1 base and J by 7 bases, with 21 bases left in between. Germline assignment: CDR1 SGHKS and CDR2 YYEKEE (reference sequence). The CDR3 here is CASSLLIQQGELNEQFF. As DNA, the CDR3 is TGTGCCAGCAGCTTGCTTATTCAACAGGGAGAGTTGAATGAGCAGTTCTTC.

The chain has TRBV13 and TRBJ1-2; TRBD1 matches 10 bases. Germline lookup yields CDR1 PRHDT and CDR2 FYEKMQ (reference sequence). V dropped 8 bases and J dropped 2; count of bases not matched to a gene: 17. This CDR3 is built from 18 residues. The CDR3 DNA sequence: TGTGCCAGCGGGTACCTGGGGGACAGGGGAGTAACGAACTATGGCTACACCTTC. Protein product: CASGYLGDRGVTNYGYTF.

This rearrangement joins TRBV4-2 to TRBJ1-2; D may be TRBD1 (6 bases). The V end lost 1 base, the J end lost 8 bases, and 17 bases lay between the germline ends. Germline CDR1 is LGHNA and CDR2 is YNFKEQ. The CDR3 extends over 15 amino acids. CDR3 bases: TGTGCCAGCAGCCAAGGGTCGGGGGGCTCTGAGGGCTACACCTTC. Translating it yields CASSQGSGGSEGYTF.

The chain has TRBV19 and TRBJ2-7; D might be TRBD1 (6 bases). With 6 bases removed from V and 7 bases from J, the gap between germline ends came to 13 bases. This CDR3 is built from 12 residues. The germline CDR1 and CDR2 sequences are LNHDA and SQIVND (reference sequence). The CDR3 loop reads CASSPTGREQYF. The CDR3 DNA is TGTGCCAGTAGCCCGACAGGCCGGGAGCAGTACTTC.

The genes are TRBV14 and TRBJ2-3; TRBD1 might be the D (6 bases). Germline V gene lookup returns CDR1 SGHDN and CDR2 FVKESK. The CDR3 sequence is 16 residues long. Trimming took 0 bases from V and 2 from J, leaving 12 bases between them. The CDR3 DNA reads as TGTGCCAGCAGCCAAGACCCCGGGACATTCACAGATACGCAGTATTTT. Its translation is CASSQDPGTFTDTQYF.